The present T cell receptor beta chain was sequenced within a study of shared clonotypes between healthy human individuals. Findings and caveats of the study: Among four donors, approximately 5% of naive CD4 clonotypes were found in common.

V lost 0 bases and J lost 4, with 16 bases in between. The CDR3 extends over 16 amino acids. Germline CDR1 is MNHNY and CDR2 is SVGAGI (reference sequence). For this clone: Its target is unknown.

The assay used deep level. The table came from immunoSEQ multiplex PCR; TCRdb's copy has only in-frame clones and leaves some out. Here the sample spans millions of clones, just over 90% being singletons. Material for sequencing was naive CD4+ T cells sorted from blood. The subset denotes: CD45RA+ positively selected. The clonotype was recovered from a man aged 18 to 29 in good health. The chain has TRBV6-6 and TRBJ2-7; weak D call: TRBD2 (5 bases). The CDR3 reads CASSYSMWESGYEQYF. As DNA, the CDR3 is TGTGCCAGCAGTTACTCGATGTGGGAGAGTGGGTACGAGCAGTACTTC.